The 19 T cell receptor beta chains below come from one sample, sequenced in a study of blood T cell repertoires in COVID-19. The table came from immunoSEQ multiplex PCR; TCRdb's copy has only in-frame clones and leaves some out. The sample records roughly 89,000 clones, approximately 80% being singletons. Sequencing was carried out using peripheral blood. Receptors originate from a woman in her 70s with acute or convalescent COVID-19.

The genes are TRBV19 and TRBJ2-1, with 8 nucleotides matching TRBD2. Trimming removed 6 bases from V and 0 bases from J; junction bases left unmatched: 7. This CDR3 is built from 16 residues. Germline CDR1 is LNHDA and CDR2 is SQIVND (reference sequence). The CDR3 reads CASSPRLASSYNEQFF. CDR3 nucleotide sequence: TGTGCCAGTAGCCCCCGACTAGCGAGCTCCTACAATGAGCAGTTCTTC. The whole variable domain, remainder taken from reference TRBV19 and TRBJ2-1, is DGGITQSPKYLFRKEGQNVTLSCEQNLNHDAMYWYRQDPGQGLRLIYYSQIVNDFQKGDIAEGYSVSREKKESFPLTVTSAQKNPTAFYLCASSPRLASSYNEQFFGPGTRLTVL.

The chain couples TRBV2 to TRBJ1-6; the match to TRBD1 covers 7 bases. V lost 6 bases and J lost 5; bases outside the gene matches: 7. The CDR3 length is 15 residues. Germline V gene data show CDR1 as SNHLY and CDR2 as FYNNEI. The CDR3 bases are TGTGCCAGCAGAGGTGGCACAGGGGATAATTCACCCCTCCACTTT. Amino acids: CASRGGTGDNSPLHF.

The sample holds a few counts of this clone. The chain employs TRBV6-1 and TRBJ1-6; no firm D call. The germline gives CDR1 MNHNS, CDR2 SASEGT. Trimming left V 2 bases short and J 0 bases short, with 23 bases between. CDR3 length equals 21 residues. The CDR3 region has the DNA TGTGCCAGCAGTGAACATCGAGCGCAAGACGGATTGAGCTCCTATAATTCACCCCTCCACTTT. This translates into CASSEHRAQDGLSSYNSPLHF.

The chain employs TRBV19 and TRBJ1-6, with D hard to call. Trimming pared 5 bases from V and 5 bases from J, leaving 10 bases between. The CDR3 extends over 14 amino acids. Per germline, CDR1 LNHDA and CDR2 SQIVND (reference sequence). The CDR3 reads CASSWNGNNSPLHF. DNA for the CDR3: TGTGCCAGTAGTTGGAACGGGAATAATTCACCCCTCCACTTT.

CDR3 coding DNA: TGTGCCATCAATGCGCCCGGGACTAGCGTCCCCAATGAGCAGTTCTTC. Translated, it gives CAINAPGTSVPNEQFF. The chain is built from TRBV10-3 and TRBJ2-1; 10 bases align to TRBD2. This CDR3 contains 16 residues. Unmatched junction bases numbered 12, after V lost 7 bases and J lost 6 bases. CDR1 ENHRY and CDR2 SYGVKD come from the germline V gene.

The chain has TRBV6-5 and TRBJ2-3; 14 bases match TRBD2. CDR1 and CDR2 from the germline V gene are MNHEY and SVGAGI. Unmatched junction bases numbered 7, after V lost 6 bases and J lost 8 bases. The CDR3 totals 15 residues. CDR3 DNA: TGTGCCAGCAGCTCGACTAGCGGGAGGGTTGGTACGCAGTATTTT. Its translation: CASSSTSGRVGTQYF.

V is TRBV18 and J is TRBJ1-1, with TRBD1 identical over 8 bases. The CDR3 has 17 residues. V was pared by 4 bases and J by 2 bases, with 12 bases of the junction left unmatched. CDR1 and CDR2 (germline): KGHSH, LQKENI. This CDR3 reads CASSRLLGQGGNTEAFF. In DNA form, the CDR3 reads TGTGCCAGCTCACGACTACTTGGACAGGGAGGCAACACTGAAGCTTTCTTT.

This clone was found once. Here the CDR3 DNA reads TGTGCCAGCACCCCCCGACTAGCGGGAGTTAAAGAGACCCAGTACTTC. It codes for CASTPRLAGVKETQYF. The J gene is TRBJ2-5, the V gene TRBV25-1, with 12 nucleotides matching TRBD2. This CDR3 is built from 16 residues. Germline-derived CDR1 and CDR2 are MGHDK and SYGVNS. Losses at the gene ends were 7 bases for V and 3 bases for J; bases not matched to a gene: 9.

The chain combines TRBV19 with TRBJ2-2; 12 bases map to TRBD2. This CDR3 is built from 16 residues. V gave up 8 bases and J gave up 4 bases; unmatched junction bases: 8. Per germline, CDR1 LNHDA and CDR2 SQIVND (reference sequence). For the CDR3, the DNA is TGTGCCAGTTCCCTAGCGGGGGGGCCGAGCACCGGGGAGCTGTTTTTT. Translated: CASSLAGGPSTGELFF.

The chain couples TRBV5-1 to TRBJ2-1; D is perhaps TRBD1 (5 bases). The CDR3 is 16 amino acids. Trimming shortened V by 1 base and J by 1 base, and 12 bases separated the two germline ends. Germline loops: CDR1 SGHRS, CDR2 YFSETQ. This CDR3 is CASSLRQGLSYNEQFF. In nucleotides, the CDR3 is TGCGCCAGCAGCTTGAGGCAGGGATTATCCTACAATGAGCAGTTCTTC. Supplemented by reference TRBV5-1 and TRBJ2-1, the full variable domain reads KAGVTQTPRYLIKTRGQQVTLSCSPISGHRSVSWYQQTPGQGLQFLFEYFSETQRNKGNFPGRFSGRQFSNSRSEMNVSTLELGDSALYLCASSLRQGLSYNEQFFGPGTRLTVL.

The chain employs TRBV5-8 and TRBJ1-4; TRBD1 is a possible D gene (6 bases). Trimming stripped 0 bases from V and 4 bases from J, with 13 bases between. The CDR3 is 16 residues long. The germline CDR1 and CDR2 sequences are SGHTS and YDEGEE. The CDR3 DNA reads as TGTGCCAGCAGCTTGGAATATGGACAGCTTAATGAAAAACTGTTTTTT. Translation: CASSLEYGQLNEKLFF.

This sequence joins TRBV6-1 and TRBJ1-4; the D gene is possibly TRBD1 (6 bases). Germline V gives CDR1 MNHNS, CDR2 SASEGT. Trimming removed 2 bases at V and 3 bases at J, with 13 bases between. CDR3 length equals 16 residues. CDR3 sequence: CASSEWGGAANEKLFF. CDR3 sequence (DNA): TGTGCCAGCAGTGAATGGGGGGGCGCAGCTAATGAAAAACTGTTTTTT.

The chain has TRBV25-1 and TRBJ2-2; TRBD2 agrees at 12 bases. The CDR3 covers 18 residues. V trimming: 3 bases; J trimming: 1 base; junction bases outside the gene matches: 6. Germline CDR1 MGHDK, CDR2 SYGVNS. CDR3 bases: TGTGCCAGCAGTGAGCCCCCGACTAGCGGGGGGAACACCGGGGAGCTGTTTTTT. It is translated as CASSEPPTSGGNTGELFF.

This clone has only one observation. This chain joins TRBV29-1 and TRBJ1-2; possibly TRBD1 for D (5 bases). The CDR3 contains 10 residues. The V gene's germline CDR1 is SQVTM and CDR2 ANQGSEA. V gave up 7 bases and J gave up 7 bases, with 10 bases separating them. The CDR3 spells CSGGTVGYTF. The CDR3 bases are TGCAGCGGGGGGACTGTTGGCTACACCTTC.

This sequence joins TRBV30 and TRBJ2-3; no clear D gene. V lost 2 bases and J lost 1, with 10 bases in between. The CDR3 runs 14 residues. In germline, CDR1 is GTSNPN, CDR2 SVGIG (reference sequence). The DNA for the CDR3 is TGTGCCTGGAGTCTCGGAGTTGGCACAGATACGCAGTATTTT. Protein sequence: CAWSLGVGTDTQYF.

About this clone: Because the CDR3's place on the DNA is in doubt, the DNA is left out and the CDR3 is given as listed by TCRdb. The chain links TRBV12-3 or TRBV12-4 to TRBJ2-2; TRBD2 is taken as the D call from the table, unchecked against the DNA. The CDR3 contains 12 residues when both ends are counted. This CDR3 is CASSFGAGELFF.

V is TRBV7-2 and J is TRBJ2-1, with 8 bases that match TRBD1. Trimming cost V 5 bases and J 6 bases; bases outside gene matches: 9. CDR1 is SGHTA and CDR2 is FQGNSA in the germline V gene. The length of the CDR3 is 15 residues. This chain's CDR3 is CASSPYRGVTNEQFF. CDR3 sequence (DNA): TGTGCCAGCAGCCCTTACAGGGGGGTAACCAATGAGCAGTTCTTC.

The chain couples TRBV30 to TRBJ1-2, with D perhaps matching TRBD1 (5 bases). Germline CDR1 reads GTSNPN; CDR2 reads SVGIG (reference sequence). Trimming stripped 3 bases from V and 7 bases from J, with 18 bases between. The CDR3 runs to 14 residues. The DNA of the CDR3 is TGTGCCTGGAGGGGTGACAGTAAAAGTAGTGGCTACACCTTC. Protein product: CAWRGDSKSSGYTF.

CDR3 protein: CASSLGTGGYGYTF. CDR3 sequence (DNA): TGTGCCAGCAGCTTAGGGACAGGGGGCTATGGCTACACCTTC. This chain uses TRBV11-2 with TRBJ1-2; TRBD1 matches 10 bases. The V gene end was trimmed by 1 base and the J gene end by 4 bases; junction bases not matched to a gene: 0. The CDR3 extends over 14 amino acids. Germline CDR1 is SGHAT and CDR2 is FQNNGV.